These T cell receptor beta chains were read from a single sample in a study of blood T cell repertoires in COVID-19. Only in-frame clones appear in the TCRdb table, and some are missing; sequencing was by immunoSEQ multiplex PCR. The sample records roughly 410,000 clones, around 92% being singletons. The specimen sequenced was peripheral blood. Source of these receptors: a man in his forties or fifties with acute or convalescent COVID-19. CDR3s include the opening cysteine and the closing phenylalanine or tryptophan. The D gene is left open where the match is weak. Clone size is not always given. Where it is, it says once, few, many or a class for expanded clones.

clone_size j_call d_call v_call cdr3_nt cdr3_aa
. TRBJ2-7 . TRBV4-1 TGCGCCAGCAGCCAATTCGACGGGACCTACGAGCAGTACTTC CASSQFDGTYEQYF
. TRBJ1-1 . TRBV7-9 TGTGCCAGCAGCTTGTCCTCCGGTGACACTGAAGCTTTCTTT CASSLSSGDTEAFF
. TRBJ2-1 . TRBV19 TGTGCCAGTAGCTCGGACTACCCTTACAATGAGCAGTTCTTC CASSSDYPYNEQFF
. TRBJ1-2 . TRBV19 TGTGCCAGTAGTTCCACCCGGGGACACCGTGGCTACACCTTC CASSSTRGHRGYTF
. TRBJ2-3 TRBD1 TRBV2 TGTGCCAGCAGTGAGGGGACAGGGGATACGCAGTATTTT CASSEGTGDTQYF
. TRBJ1-1 . TRBV10-1 TGCGCCAGCAGTGAGTCGACTACTGAAGCTTTCTTT CASSESTTEAFF
. TRBJ1-1 . TRBV10-3 TGTGCCATCAGTGAGTCACAGCAGGGGTTAAACACTGAAGCTTTCTTT CAISESQQGLNTEAFF
. TRBJ1-5 . TRBV28 TGTGCCAGCAGCCCCCCAAGTACCGGTCAGCCCCAGCATTTT CASSPPSTGQPQHF
. TRBJ2-7 TRBD1 TRBV11-2 TGTGCCAGCAGCTTAAGGGGGCACGAGCAGTACTTC CASSLRGHEQYF
few TRBJ2-5 . TRBV6-5 TGTGCCAGCAAAACCGAGCCCCAAGAGACCCAGTACTTC CASKTEPQETQYF
. TRBJ1-2 . TRBV2 TGTGCCAGCACCCAAGGTGGCAGGGGAAACTATGGCTACACCTTC CASTQGGRGNYGYTF
. TRBJ2-2 . TRBV6-4 TGTGCCAGCAGGCAGGGGAACACCGGGGAGCTGTTTTTT CASRQGNTGELFF
. TRBJ1-2 . TRBV3-1/TRBV3-2 TGTGCCAGCAGCCTAGAAGCGAACTATGGCTACACCTTC CASSLEANYGYTF
. TRBJ2-2 TRBD2 TRBV7-9 TGTGCCAGCAGCTTAGCAGCGGGAGCTACCACCGGGGAGCTGTTTTTT CASSLAAGATTGELFF
. TRBJ2-5 . TRBV7-3 TGTGCCAGCAGCTTAAAAGCGCACTATTCCGAGACCCAGTACTTC CASSLKAHYSETQYF
. TRBJ2-3 . TRBV6-2/TRBV6-3 TGTGCCAGCAGTTACAGCTATACGCAGTATTTT CASSYSYTQYF
. TRBJ2-1 . TRBV11-3 TGTGCCAGCAGCTCAGGGTATGATGAGCAGTTCTTC CASSSGYDEQFF
. TRBJ2-5 . TRBV6-5 TGTGCCAGCAGTCTCCGAGTTGGCCGAGGGACCCAGTACTTC CASSLRVGRGTQYF
. TRBJ1-2 TRBD1 TRBV4-3 TGCGCCAGCAGCAAAAGGTTTGGGACAGGGGACGGCTACACCTTC CASSKRFGTGDGYTF
. TRBJ1-1 TRBD1 TRBV5-6 TGTGCCAGCAGCTTAACCATAACAGGGGGCTGGACTGAAGCTTTCTTT CASSLTITGGWTEAFF
once TRBJ2-1 . TRBV19 TGTGCCAGTCGAGTGGGGGGAAGCTCCTACAATGAGCAGTTCTTC CASRVGGSSYNEQFF
few TRBJ1-2 . TRBV27 TGTGCCAGCGCATGGGGGCCCCACTATGGCTACACCTTC CASAWGPHYGYTF
. TRBJ2-3 . TRBV4-3 TGCGCCAGCAGCCAAGAGGGGAGGGGGAGCACAGATACGCAGTATTTT CASSQEGRGSTDTQYF
. TRBJ1-3 TRBD1 TRBV28 TGTGCCAGCACCGGAGGGGGCCACTGGGGTAGACGTTTCTCTGGAAACACCATATATTTT CASTGGGHWGRRFSGNTIYF
. TRBJ1-4 TRBD1 TRBV28 TGTGCCAGCAGTTCAGGGACAGGGGGCTTCGGGAATGAAAAACTGTTTTTT CASSSGTGGFGNEKLFF
. TRBJ2-3 . TRBV19 TGTGCCAGTAGTACTTATTCAGGGCGAGATACGCAGTATTTT CASSTYSGRDTQYF
. TRBJ2-5 TRBD1 TRBV10-1 TGCGCCAGCAGTGAGTCGTGGGACAGGGCCCAAGAGACCCAGTACTTC CASSESWDRAQETQYF
once TRBJ2-5 . TRBV7-2 TGTGCCAGCAGCCTCCCTAGCAGAAAGGAGACCCAGTACTTC CASSLPSRKETQYF
. TRBJ1-2 . TRBV7-9 TGTGCCAGCAGCTCTACAGGGAACTATGGCTACACCTTC CASSSTGNYGYTF
. TRBJ1-4 . TRBV11-2 TGTGCCAGCAGCCCAGTCCCCGCGGGGAGAATTGAAGAAAAACTGTTTTTT CASSPVPAGRIEEKLFF
. TRBJ2-3 TRBD2 TRBV18 TGTGCCAGCTCACCCCTAGCGGGAGGGGTTTCATATACGCAGTATTTT CASSPLAGGVSYTQYF
. TRBJ2-5 . TRBV19 TGTGCCAGTAGTATAGATTGGGTAGCGCGGCAAGAGACCCAGTACTTC CASSIDWVARQETQYF
. TRBJ1-1 . TRBV4-1 TGCGCCAGCAGCCATCGGGACTCAGCTCGGAATGAAGCTTTCTTT CASSHRDSARNEAFF
. TRBJ2-5 TRBD1 TRBV19 TGTGCCAGTAGTACAACTCCGGGACAGGGGGCAGAGACCCAGTACTTC CASSTTPGQGAETQYF
. TRBJ2-2 . TRBV27 TGTGCCAGCAGCCGGGGGTTCGCGAACACCGGGGAGCTGTTTTTT CASSRGFANTGELFF
. TRBJ1-1 . TRBV28 TGTGCCAGCAGTTTCGGTGAAGCTTTCTTT CASSFGEAFF
. TRBJ2-3 TRBD2 TRBV30 TGTGCCTGGCGGACTAGCGGTACAGATACGCAGTATTTT CAWRTSGTDTQYF
. TRBJ2-5 . TRBV5-5 TGTGCCAGCAGCTTGTATGAGGACCAAGAGACCCAGTACTTC CASSLYEDQETQYF
. TRBJ1-4 . TRBV2 TGTGCCAGCAGTGAAGCGGGGGGGCGCGCTGAAAAACTGTTTTTT CASSEAGGRAEKLFF
. TRBJ2-7 . TRBV7-8 TGTGCCAGCAGCTTATCGGACAACTACGAGCAGTACTTC CASSLSDNYEQYF
. TRBJ2-2 . TRBV27 TGTGCCAGCAGTTACAACCCGAACACCGGGGAGCTGTTTTTT CASSYNPNTGELFF
. TRBJ1-5 . TRBV5-6 TGTGCCAGCAGCCAGGACCCCAGGGGAAGGGACCCTAGCAATCAGCCCCAGCATTTT CASSQDPRGRDPSNQPQHF
. TRBJ2-3 . TRBV7-3 TGTGCCAGCAGCTTATCAGGGTTCGCAGATACGCAGTATTTT CASSLSGFADTQYF
. TRBJ1-2 TRBD1 TRBV29-1 TGCAGCGGCGCCCTTCCTTCGGACAGGAAGTTCGGCTACACCTTC CSGALPSDRKFGYTF
. TRBJ2-7 TRBD1 TRBV11-2 TGTGCCAGCAGCATCCCGGACAGGACCTACGAGCAGTACTTC CASSIPDRTYEQYF
. TRBJ2-3 TRBD1 TRBV6-4 TGTGCCAGCAGTGACTTTGGGACAGGGGACGTAGATACGCAGTATTTT CASSDFGTGDVDTQYF
. TRBJ2-7 . TRBV19 TGTGCCAGTAGTATGGTCGTAGGGGCCTTCGACGAGCAGTACTTC CASSMVVGAFDEQYF
. TRBJ2-7 TRBD1 TRBV5-1 TGCGCCAGCAGACTGGGACAGCCTGGCGACGAGCAGTACTTC CASRLGQPGDEQYF
. TRBJ2-7 TRBD1 TRBV6-5 TGTGCCAGCGGTTGGGACAGGGCCTACGAGCAGTACTTC CASGWDRAYEQYF